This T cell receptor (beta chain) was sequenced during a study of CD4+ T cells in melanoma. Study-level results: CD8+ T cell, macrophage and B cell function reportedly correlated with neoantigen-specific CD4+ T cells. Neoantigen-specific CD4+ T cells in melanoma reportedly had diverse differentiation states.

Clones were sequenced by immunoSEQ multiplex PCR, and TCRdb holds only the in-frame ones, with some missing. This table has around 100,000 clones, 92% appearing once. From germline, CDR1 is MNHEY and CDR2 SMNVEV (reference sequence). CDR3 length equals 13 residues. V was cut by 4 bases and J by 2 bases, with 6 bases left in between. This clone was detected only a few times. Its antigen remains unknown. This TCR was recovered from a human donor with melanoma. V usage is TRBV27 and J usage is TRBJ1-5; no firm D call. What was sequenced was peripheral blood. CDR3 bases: TGTGCCAGCAGTTCCCGGGGCAATCAGCCCCAGCATTTT. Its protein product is CASSSRGNQPQHF.